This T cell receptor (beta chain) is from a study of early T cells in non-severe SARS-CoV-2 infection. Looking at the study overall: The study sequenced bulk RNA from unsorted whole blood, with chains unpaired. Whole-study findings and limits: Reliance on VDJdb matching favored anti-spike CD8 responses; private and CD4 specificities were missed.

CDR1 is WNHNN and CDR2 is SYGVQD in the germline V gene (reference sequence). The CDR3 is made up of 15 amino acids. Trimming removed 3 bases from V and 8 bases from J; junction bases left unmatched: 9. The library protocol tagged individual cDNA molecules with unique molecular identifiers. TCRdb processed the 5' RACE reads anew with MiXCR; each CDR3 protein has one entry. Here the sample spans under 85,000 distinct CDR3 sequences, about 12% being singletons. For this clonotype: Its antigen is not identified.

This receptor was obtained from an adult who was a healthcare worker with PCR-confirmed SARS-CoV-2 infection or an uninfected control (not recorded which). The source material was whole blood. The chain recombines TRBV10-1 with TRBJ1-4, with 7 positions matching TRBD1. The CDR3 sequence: CASSDQTGAGEKLFF. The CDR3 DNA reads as TGCGCCAGCAGTGACCAAACAGGGGCCGGCGAAAAACTGTTTTTT.